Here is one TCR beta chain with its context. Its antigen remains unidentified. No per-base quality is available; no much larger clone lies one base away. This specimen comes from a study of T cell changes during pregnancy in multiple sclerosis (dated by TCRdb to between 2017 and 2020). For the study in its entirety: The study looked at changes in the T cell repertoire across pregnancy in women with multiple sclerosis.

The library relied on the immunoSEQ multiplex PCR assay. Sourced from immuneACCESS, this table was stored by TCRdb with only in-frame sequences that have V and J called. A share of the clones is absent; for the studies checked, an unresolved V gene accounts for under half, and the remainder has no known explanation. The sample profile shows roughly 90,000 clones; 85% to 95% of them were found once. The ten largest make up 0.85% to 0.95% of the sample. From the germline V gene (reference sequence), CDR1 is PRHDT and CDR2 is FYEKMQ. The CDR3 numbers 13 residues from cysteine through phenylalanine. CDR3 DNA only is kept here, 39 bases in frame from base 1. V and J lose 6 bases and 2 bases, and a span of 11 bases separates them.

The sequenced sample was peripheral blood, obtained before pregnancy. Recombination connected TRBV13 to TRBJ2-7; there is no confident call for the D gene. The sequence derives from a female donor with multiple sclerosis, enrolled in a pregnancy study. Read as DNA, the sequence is TGTGCCAGCAGTCTATTGCTGACCTACGAGCAGTACTTC. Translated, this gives CASSLLLTYEQYF.